The text below deals with one T cell receptor (beta chain). The V end was cut by 4 bases, the J end by 4 bases, with 10 bases between. The CDR3 has 13 amino acids. The germline CDR1 and CDR2 sequences are MNHEY and SMNVEV (reference sequence). This record comes from a study of blood T cells in healthy people across ages. A J-beta primer mix and a sample-barcoded 5' primer were used in a second PCR of roughly 7 to 12 cycles. One entry per CDR3 protein, called by TCRdb with MiXCR from the 5' RACE reads. The sample has roughly 800,000 distinct CDR3 sequences; less than 70% are singletons. The source is a man aged 80 or over in good health. J is TRBJ2-5 and V is TRBV27; TRBD2 is a possible D gene (6 bases). Material for sequencing was blood. The CDR3 loop is CASSCRRGETQYF. In DNA, the CDR3 is TGTGCCAGCAGTTGCAGGAGGGGAGAGACCCAGTACTTC.